This entry lists 10 T cell receptor beta chains sequenced from one sample in a study of T cells after yellow fever vaccination. TCRdb processed the 5' RACE reads anew with MiXCR; each CDR3 protein has one entry. The data show some 220,000 distinct CDR3 sequences, with about 3% seen just once and approximately 3% held by the top ten. Material: CD4+ T cells sorted from PBMCs, obtained 10 days after the yellow fever booster vaccination. The receptors originated from a man younger than 35 who received the YFV17D yellow fever vaccine.

CDR3 sequence (DNA): TGTGCCAGCAGCCAAGGATCGTGGAACACTGAAGCTTTCTTT. Amino acid sequence: CASSQGSWNTEAFF. V and J are TRBV14 and TRBJ1-1; no definite D call. The CDR3 extends over 14 amino acids. Looked up from germline, CDR1 is SGHDN and CDR2 is FVKESK. Trimming removed 1 base at V and 1 base at J, with 7 bases between.

This clonotype was picked up many times. The rearrangement links TRBV11-2 to TRBJ2-1; 7 bases align to TRBD2. Losses at the gene ends were 3 bases for V and 0 bases for J; bases not matched to a gene: 8. The CDR3 consists of 17 residues. Germline assignment: CDR1 SGHAT and CDR2 FQNNGV. CDR3 bases: TGTGCCAGCAGCTTGCCGCTAGCGGCCAACTCCTACAATGAGCAGTTCTTC. It codes for CASSLPLAANSYNEQFF.

This clonotype was detected ten times or more. The V and J genes are TRBV7-9 and TRBJ1-2; D gene uncertain. Between the trimmed V and J ends, which lost 2 bases and 3 bases, there was a span of 13 bases. Germline V gene data show CDR1 as SEHNR and CDR2 as FQNEAQ (reference sequence). The CDR3 is made up of 15 amino acids. CDR3 DNA: TGTGCCAGCAGCTTAATTGAAGGAGGACACTATGGCTACACCTTC. Encoded protein: CASSLIEGGHYGYTF.

This clonotype occurred many times. The CDR3: CASSLVWADTQYF. In DNA form, the CDR3 reads TGTGCCAGCAGCTTGGTTTGGGCAGATACGCAGTATTTT. This rearrangement joins TRBV5-4 to TRBJ2-3; D is ambiguous. The CDR3 extends over 13 amino acids. The germline V gene encodes CDR1 SGHNT and CDR2 YYREEE (reference sequence). Trimming shortened V by 0 bases and J by 4 bases, and 6 bases separated the two germline ends.

This clonotype was recorded a few times. The J gene is TRBJ1-2, the V gene TRBV7-2; D might be TRBD1 (6 bases). Trimming cost V 3 bases and J 6 bases, with 14 bases left between them. Germline V lookup: CDR1 SGHTA, CDR2 FQGNSA. This CDR3 region has 14 residues. CDR3 in amino acids: CASSFMDGGHGYTF. The DNA of the CDR3 is TGTGCCAGCAGCTTTATGGACGGGGGGCATGGCTACACCTTC.

This rearrangement joins TRBV12-3 or TRBV12-4 to TRBJ2-7, with D hard to call. With 4 bases removed from V and 2 bases from J, the gap between germline ends came to 12 bases. The CDR3 is made up of 14 amino acids. The CDR3 loop reads CASSSSDGTYEQYV. Here the CDR3 DNA reads TGTGCCAGCAGTTCCTCCGACGGTACCTACGAGCAGTACGTC.

This clonotype was observed many times. The junction departs from germline at one end; a sequencing error may be responsible. The J gene is TRBJ1-2, the V gene TRBV6-1; possible D gene TRBD1, 5 bases. In germline, CDR1 is MNHNS, CDR2 SASEGT. This CDR3 spans 14 amino acids. The DNA for the CDR3 is TGTGCCAGCAGGGAAGGGACTGTTAACTATGGCTACACCTTC. Translating it yields CASREGTVNYGYTF.

This clonotype was recorded many times. J is TRBJ1-2 and V is TRBV14; no reliable D call. Germline V lookup: CDR1 SGHDN, CDR2 FVKESK. The CDR3 covers 12 residues. The V gene lost 4 bases and the J gene lost 2 bases, with 5 bases spanning the gap. The CDR3 loop reads CASSPGNYGYTF. CDR3 sequence (DNA): TGTGCCAGCAGCCCCGGGAACTATGGCTACACCTTC.

The genes are TRBV20-1 and TRBJ2-5; TRBD2 aligns across 12 bases. The germline gives CDR1 DFQATT, CDR2 SNEGSKA (reference sequence). CDR3 length equals 15 residues. The V gene end was trimmed by 5 bases and the J gene end by 5 bases; junction bases not matched to a gene: 9. This chain's CDR3 is CSAPASSGGAETQYF. DNA for the CDR3: TGCAGTGCTCCCGCGTCTAGCGGGGGGGCCGAGACCCAGTACTTC.

This clonotype was counted ten times or more. DNA of the CDR3: TGCAGTGCTAGTCCTGGGCAGATTAGGCAAGAGACCCAGTACTTC. It translates to CSASPGQIRQETQYF. The chain joins TRBV20-1 to TRBJ2-5; D unresolved. There are 15 residues in the CDR3. CDR1 DFQATT and CDR2 SNEGSKA come from the germline V gene (reference sequence). V lost 3 bases, J lost 2 bases, and 16 bases lay in between.